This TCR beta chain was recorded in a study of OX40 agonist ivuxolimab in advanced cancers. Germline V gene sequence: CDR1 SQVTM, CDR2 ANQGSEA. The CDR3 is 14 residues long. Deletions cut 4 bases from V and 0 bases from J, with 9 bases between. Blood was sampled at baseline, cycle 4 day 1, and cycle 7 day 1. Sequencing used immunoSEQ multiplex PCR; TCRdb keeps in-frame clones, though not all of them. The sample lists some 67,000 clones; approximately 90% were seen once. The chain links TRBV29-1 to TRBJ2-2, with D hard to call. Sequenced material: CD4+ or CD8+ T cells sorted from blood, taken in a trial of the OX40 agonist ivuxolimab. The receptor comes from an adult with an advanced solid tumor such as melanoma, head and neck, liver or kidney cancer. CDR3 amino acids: CSVVPEPNTGELFF. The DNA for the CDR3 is TGCAGCGTTGTCCCGGAGCCGAACACCGGGGAGCTGTTTTTT.